One and the same sample provided the 18 T cell receptor beta chains below, sequenced in a study of T-cell reconstitution after alpha-beta-depleted transplantation in children. This sample's TCRbeta library carried unique molecular identifier barcodes. MiXCR was run by TCRdb on the PCR reads, yielding one entry per CDR3 protein. The profile covers around 140,000 distinct CDR3 sequences, with 8% to 10% appearing a single time and roughly 18% taken by the ten largest. The sequencing used PBMCs, mostly from graft donor cells, collected 180 days after TCRalphabeta/CD19-depleted stem cell transplant. These receptors all come from a female patient aged 2 to 10 who had a stem cell transplant for congenital amegakaryocytic thrombocytopenia, so the T cells may come from the graft donor.

This clonotype occurred many times. V gene TRBV12-3 or TRBV12-4 combines with J gene TRBJ2-1; 7 bases align to TRBD1. This CDR3 has 17 amino acids. The V segment lost 0 bases and the J segment 2 bases; nucleotides outside the gene matches: 7. The CDR3 bases are TGTGCCAGCAGTTTAGCCTACGACAGGGTCACCTACAATGAGCAGTTCTTC. Residues: CASSLAYDRVTYNEQFF.

Turning to this clonotype: With a much larger clone just one base away, this may be a read error. The V and J genes are TRBV3-1 and TRBJ2-3; D tentatively reads TRBD1 or TRBD2 (5 bases each). Trimming cost V 10 bases and J 6 bases, with 14 bases left between them. The CDR3 contains 12 residues. The germline V gene has CDR1 LGHDT and CDR2 YNNKEL (reference sequence). The CDR3 here is CAIRGALDTQYF. CDR3 bases: TGTGCCATCCGAGGGGCGCTGGATACGCAGTATTTT.

The chain has TRBV28 and TRBJ1-2; D might be TRBD1 (5 bases). Germline values: CDR1 MDHEN, CDR2 SYDVKM. This CDR3 is built from 15 residues. The V gene lost 2 bases and the J gene lost 3 bases, with 13 bases spanning the gap. The CDR3 nucleotides read TGTGCCAGCAGTTTAGGCGACAGAACCTACTATGGCTACACCTTC. Protein product: CASSLGDRTYYGYTF.

This clonotype was picked up many times. The chain is built from TRBV5-5 and TRBJ1-1, with D uncertain. The CDR3 loop spans 15 amino acids. Trimming removed 0 bases at V and 1 base at J, with 10 bases between. Germline CDR1 SGHKS, CDR2 YYEKEE (reference sequence). As DNA, the CDR3 is TGTGCCAGCAGCTTGGCCGGGCGTTCGAACACTGAAGCTTTCTTT. It yields the protein CASSLAGRSNTEAFF.

This clonotype was observed many times. The chain links TRBV29-1 to TRBJ1-2, with D maybe TRBD1 (6 bases). The CDR3 is 13 residues long. V lost 5 bases and J lost 6, with 16 bases in between. The germline V gene has CDR1 SQVTM and CDR2 ANQGSEA. The CDR3 DNA sequence: TGCAGCGTTCCAATCGTGGACAGTAATGGCTACACCTTC. As protein: CSVPIVDSNGYTF. The complete variable domain, with remaining parts taken from reference TRBV29-1 and TRBJ1-2, reads SAVISQKPSRDICQRGTSLTIQCQVDSQVTMMFWYRQQPGQSLTLIATANQGSEATYESGFVIDKFPISRPNLTFSTLTVSNMSPEDSSIYLCSVPIVDSNGYTFGSGTRLTVV.

The V gene is TRBV18, the J gene TRBJ2-5, with D hard to call. Germline V gives CDR1 KGHSH, CDR2 LQKENI. Between the trimmed V and J ends, which lost 1 base and 1 base, there was a span of 4 bases. The CDR3 is 13 residues long. CDR3 in amino acids: CASSPLSQETQYF. Here the CDR3 DNA reads TGTGCCAGCTCACCACTGAGCCAAGAGACCCAGTACTTC. The variable domain in full, completed from reference TRBV18 and TRBJ2-5, reads NAGVMQNPRHLVRRRGQEARLRCSPMKGHSHVYWYRQLPEEGLKFMVYLQKENIIDESGMPKERFSAEFPKEGPSILRIQQVVRGDSAAYFCASSPLSQETQYFGPGTRLLVL.

This clonotype was recorded only once. The gene calls are TRBV30 and TRBJ2-3; 9 nucleotides agree with TRBD2. CDR1 and CDR2 (germline): GTSNPN, SVGIG (reference sequence). V dropped 5 bases and J dropped 6; count of bases not matched to a gene: 9. The CDR3 totals 14 residues. Here the CDR3 reads CAWSQRGVPDTQYF. For the CDR3, the DNA is TGTGCCTGGTCCCAGCGGGGGGTTCCGGATACGCAGTATTTT.

The chain couples TRBV6-2 or TRBV6-3 to TRBJ2-4; unclear D gene. Germline values: CDR1 MNHEY, CDR2 SVGEGT. There are 14 residues in the CDR3. Trimming stripped 8 bases from V and 1 base from J, with 12 bases between. The CDR3, as DNA: TGTGCCAGCGCCTCAAATTTTGCCAAAAACATTCAGTACTTC. Residues: CASASNFAKNIQYF.

The CDR3 loop is CSARLAGAYEQYF. For the CDR3, the DNA is TGCAGTGCTAGATTAGCGGGGGCTTACGAGCAGTACTTC. The chain couples TRBV20-1 to TRBJ2-7; 9 nucleotides agree with TRBD2. The CDR3 has 13 amino acids. Trimming cost V 2 bases and J 4 bases; bases outside gene matches: 3. CDR1 and CDR2 from the germline V gene are DFQATT and SNEGSKA (reference sequence).

Ten or more counts support this clonotype. This chain links TRBV9 with TRBJ2-1; D not certain. The germline gives CDR1 SGDLS, CDR2 YYNGEE. The CDR3 sequence is 13 residues long. Trimming took off 2 bases at V and 10 bases at J, with 13 bases between the two ends. CDR3 protein: CASSVDLSAEQFF. In nucleotides, the CDR3 is TGTGCCAGCAGCGTGGACCTGAGCGCAGAGCAGTTCTTC.

This clonotype was observed a handful of times. The chain employs TRBV5-1 and TRBJ2-7, with TRBD1 matching over 7 bases. The CDR3 has 17 residues. The germline V gene has CDR1 SGHRS and CDR2 YFSETQ. V was pared by 4 bases and J by 0 bases, with 13 bases of the junction left unmatched. The CDR3 spells CASSPNRDSLISYEQYF. Written as DNA, the CDR3 is TGCGCCAGCAGCCCCAACCGGGACAGCCTTATCTCCTACGAGCAGTACTTC.

This clonotype was observed at least ten times. An end of the junction differs from the germline gene, which may be a read error. This chain links TRBV12-3 or TRBV12-4 with TRBJ2-7, with 11 bases that match TRBD2. This CDR3 has 14 residues. In nucleotides, the CDR3 is TGTGCCAGCAGTCTAGCGGGGGGCTCCTACGAGCAGTACTTC. Translated: CASSLAGGSYEQYF.

A few counts support this clonotype. The V call is TRBV18, the J call TRBJ2-7; 7 bases align to TRBD2. With V trimmed by 9 bases and J by 1 base, 3 bases remained unmatched. The germline CDR1 and CDR2 sequences are KGHSH and LQKENI. The CDR3 extends over 12 amino acids. CDR3 residues: CASSGGSYEQYF. The DNA of the CDR3 is TGTGCCAGTTCCGGGGGGTCCTACGAGCAGTACTTC.

This clonotype was counted a few times. The V call is TRBV7-9, the J call TRBJ2-3; 9 bases agree with TRBD2. This CDR3 contains 16 residues. Germline-derived CDR1 and CDR2 are SEHNR and FQNEAQ (reference sequence). With 5 bases clipped from V and 1 base from J, the junction kept 7 bases outside the gene matches. CDR3 residues: CASSIRGGAGTDTQYF. CDR3 DNA sequence: TGTGCCAGCAGCATCCGCGGGGGGGCGGGCACAGATACGCAGTATTTT.

In this sample, this clonotype turned up many times. The genes are TRBV28 and TRBJ1-5; D may be TRBD1 (5 bases). V was trimmed by 4 bases and J by 5 bases, leaving 15 bases between them. This CDR3 region has 15 residues. Germline CDR1 and CDR2: MDHEN and SYDVKM. CDR3 protein: CASSSPGGSYQPQHF. The CDR3 DNA reads as TGTGCCAGCAGTTCCCCGGGGGGGTCATATCAGCCCCAGCATTTT.

This clonotype has more than one count but fewer than ten. DNA for the CDR3: TGTGCCAGCAGCTTGGCTAGGACAGGACCTGCAATTGGCAATCAGCCCCAGCATTTT. Translation gives CASSLARTGPAIGNQPQHF. The chain employs TRBV5-4 and TRBJ1-5; 7 positions agree with TRBD1. CDR3 length equals 19 residues. With V trimmed by 0 bases and J by 2 bases, 14 bases remained unmatched. Germline V gene lookup returns CDR1 SGHNT and CDR2 YYREEE (reference sequence).

This clonotype was seen at least ten times. The rearrangement joins TRBV12-3 or TRBV12-4 to TRBJ1-4; TRBD1 agrees at 8 bases. Trimming took 4 bases from V and 7 from J; bases not matched to a gene: 2. The CDR3 is made up of 13 amino acids. DNA of the CDR3: TGTGCCAGCAGTTCGGACAGGGCTGAAAAACTGTTTTTT. Its protein is CASSSDRAEKLFF.

This clonotype was seen more than once but under ten times. The chain carries TRBV7-2 and TRBJ2-5; TRBD2 is a possible D gene (5 bases). The germline gives CDR1 SGHTA, CDR2 FQGNSA. The CDR3 contains 14 residues. V gave up 0 bases and J gave up 5 bases, with 10 bases separating them. CDR3 nucleotides: TGTGCCAGCAGCTTAGCGGGGATAGCGGAGACCCAGTACTTC. It translates to CASSLAGIAETQYF.